The clone carrying this T cell receptor beta chain was recorded at least ten times. The CDR3 sequence is 14 residues long. The V gene's germline CDR1 is LGHNA and CDR2 YSLEER. Unmatched junction bases numbered 6, after V lost 0 bases and J lost 8 bases. This record comes from a study of T cells after yellow fever vaccination. Via MiXCR, TCRdb re-called the 5' RACE reads, giving one row per CDR3 protein. The table has tens of thousands of distinct CDR3 sequences, around 5.2% seen once. Specimen: PBMCs, either bulk or a sorted T-cell subset (CD4+, CD8+, memory, or dextramer-sorted; not recorded which), collected roughly 45 days after the first yellow fever vaccination. V is TRBV4-3 and J is TRBJ1-2; 7 bases agree with TRBD1. The source of this sequence is a man younger than 35 who received the YFV17D yellow fever vaccine. As DNA, the CDR3 is TGCGCCAGCAGCCAAGATGAGGGGGCGCGGGGCTACACCTTC. Translating it yields CASSQDEGARGYTF.